This entry describes one TCR beta chain. The specificity of this receptor is unknown. Base qualities are missing; no much larger clone stands one base away. Reading the germline V gene (reference sequence) gives CDR1 MNHEY and CDR2 SMNVEV. The CDR3 holds 12 amino acids from the cysteine to the phenylalanine. Only the CDR3 part of the read is kept: 36 bases, read in frame from the first base. V and J are truncated by 6 bases and 3 bases respectively, leaving an intervening sequence of 6 bases. Whole blood was collected in K2EDTA tubes by collaborating institutions according to the institutions' own protocols. For TCRbeta analysis, collaborators shipped samples in one of three forms: frozen whole blood, isolated PBMCs, or DNA extracted from either of those sample types. TCRbeta CDR3 regions were amplified from genomic DNA by means of the immunoSEQ Assay, a bias-controlled multiplex PCR. In the authors' own workflow: The number of nucleated cells in each sample was estimated by amplification of reference gene primers within the assay. Sequence reads were collapsed and filtered to measure the absolute abundance of every unique TCRbeta CDR3 rearrangement. For each sample, productive Simpson clonality was calculated as the square root of Simpson's diversity index across productive rearrangements. TCRdb re-hosts the immuneACCESS table, in-frame sequences only. Its copies lack some clones; in the studies checked, an unresolved V gene accounts for under half of them, and the cause for the rest is not known. That table is the source of V, J and clone size, and D and trimming were worked out from the DNA. The sample table holds some 46,000 clones, of which about four fifths were seen once. Clones ranked in the top ten supply more than 20% of the sample.

This sample is part of a study of blood T cell repertoires in COVID-19 (dated by TCRdb to the early 2020s). Regarding the study in general: Collaborator samples came from the United States, Italy and Spain and covered acute and convalescent phases of COVID-19. Deeply sampled blood TCRbeta repertoires from subjects exposed to, actively infected with, or recovered from COVID-19 were included in the dataset. The repertoires were made available in a free public database intended to serve as a resource for research on the immune response to SARS-CoV-2. Where available, HLA class I and class II types were obtained from metadata supplied by the sample provider rather than from assay-based typing. Sample metadata almost always included a de-identified subject ID, COVID-19 status, age in years and sex. Samples came from the ongoing ImmuneRACE study (first 160 participants) plus 1,254 subjects from 6 global collaborators. The material from the prospective study consisted of cDNA or gDNA derived from T cells, B-cell-depleted T cells, or PBMCs. Overall results and qualifications from the work: Clinical and demographic metadata were provided uncurated, with the amount varying by source and participant.

This receptor was taken from a woman aged 55-70 years with acute or convalescent COVID-19. The source material was peripheral blood. The receptor chain draws on TRBV27 and TRBJ1-3, with the D gene not clear enough to name. The DNA reads TGTGCCAGCAGGAGAGGTGGAAACACCATATATTTT. Translated, this is CASRRGGNTIYF.